Listed here are 15 T cell receptor beta chains from one sample, sequenced in a study of identifying expanded T cells in peripheral blood. Using immunoSEQ multiplex PCR, the repertoire was profiled, and TCRdb retains in-frame clones only, with some absent. The data hold around 120,000 clones, with 86% observed a single time. The source material was blood. The source is a person aged 18-70 years in good health.

This clone was picked up a small number of times. For the CDR3, the DNA is TGTGCCAGCAGTGAACGGACAGGGCGGAACGAGCAGTACTTC. It is translated as CASSERTGRNEQYF. The chain employs TRBV7-2 and TRBJ2-7, with 8 bases that match TRBD1. J gave up 5 bases and V 6 bases, and 9 bases lay outside the gene matches. This CDR3 has 14 residues. CDR1 and CDR2 from the germline V gene are SGHTA and FQGNSA.

The rearrangement joins TRBV6-6 to TRBJ2-1; possibly TRBD1 for D (6 bases). The CDR3 is 15 residues long. The germline V gene encodes CDR1 MNHNY and CDR2 SVGAGI (reference sequence). Trimming stripped 0 bases from V and 6 bases from J, with 12 bases between. The CDR3 DNA reads TGTGCCAGCAGTTACTCGACAACAGGGTTCAATGAGCAGTTCTTC. Translated: CASSYSTTGFNEQFF.

The chain couples TRBV12-5 to TRBJ1-3; D call uncertain. V was cut by 8 bases and J by 2 bases, with 10 bases left in between. The germline gives CDR1 LGHNT, CDR2 FRNRAP. The CDR3 has 13 amino acids. CDR3 coding DNA: TGTGCTAGTAAACAGTGGGCTGGAAACACCATATATTTT. Protein sequence: CASKQWAGNTIYF.

This chain uses TRBV4-1 with TRBJ2-7, with TRBD2 as a possible D gene (6 bases). The CDR3 contains 16 residues. V lost 0 bases to trimming and J lost 7 bases, with 19 bases between them. The germline CDR1 and CDR2 sequences are MGHRA and YSYEKL. For the CDR3, the DNA is TGCGCCAGCAGCCAAGAAGCGGGCAGTTCGGGGAGGGAGCAGTACTTC. Protein: CASSQEAGSSGREQYF.

The chain couples TRBV7-6 to TRBJ2-3, with 9 bases identical to TRBD1. The CDR3 runs 14 residues. Germline-derived CDR1 and CDR2 are SGHVS and FNYEAQ. V lost 5 bases to trimming and J lost 4 bases; unmatched junction nucleotides: 4. The CDR3 loop reads CASSPGTGSDTQYF. DNA for the CDR3: TGTGCCAGCAGCCCCGGGACAGGGTCAGATACGCAGTATTTT.

This sequence joins TRBV6-5 and TRBJ2-7, with TRBD2 matching over 10 bases. The CDR3 sequence is 14 residues long. Germline CDR1 is MNHEY and CDR2 is SVGAGI. With 5 bases clipped from V and 3 bases from J, the junction kept 4 bases outside the gene matches. DNA of the CDR3: TGTGCCAGCAGTACATCTAGCGGGAGCTACGAGCAGTACTTC. Amino acids: CASSTSSGSYEQYF.

This chain joins TRBV18 and TRBJ2-6; D not certain. The CDR3 is made up of 16 amino acids. CDR1 and CDR2 (germline): KGHSH, LQKENI. V lost 1 base and J lost 0, with 7 bases in between. CDR3 nucleotide sequence: TGTGCCAGCTCACCACAGACGGACTCTGGGGCCAACGTCCTGACTTTC. Translation gives CASSPQTDSGANVLTF.

V is TRBV7-6 and J is TRBJ2-1; 7 bases map to TRBD1. This CDR3 is 17 amino acids long. The J segment lost 3 bases and the V segment lost 5 bases, leaving 13 bases of the junction unmatched. Germline V lookup: CDR1 SGHVS, CDR2 FNYEAQ. CDR3 coding DNA: TGTGCCAGCAGCCCTAACCCCCGCCAGGGGGTCTACAATGAGCAGTTCTTC. It yields the protein CASSPNPRQGVYNEQFF.

Ten or more counts support this clone. This chain connects TRBV5-1 to TRBJ1-6; D unresolved. The CDR3 has 16 amino acids. The germline gives CDR1 SGHRS, CDR2 YFSETQ. Trimming stripped 2 bases from V and 9 bases from J, with 18 bases between. CDR3 in DNA: TGCGCCAGCAGCTTTCAGAGGAGCGGGATGGGTTCACCCCTCCACTTT. As protein: CASSFQRSGMGSPLHF.

The V call is TRBV7-9, the J call TRBJ2-1; TRBD2 agrees at 9 bases. Trimming took 7 bases from V and 5 from J; bases not matched to a gene: 12. CDR1 and CDR2 (germline): SEHNR, FQNEAQ (reference sequence). The CDR3 is 16 residues long. CDR3 bases: TGTGCCAGCACCATGTGGGCTAGCGGGAATCACAATGAGCAGTTCTTC. This encodes CASTMWASGNHNEQFF.

This clone has only a few counts. The CDR3 loop reads CASSQSTPGTPSGELFF. As DNA, the CDR3 is TGCGCCAGCAGCCAATCCACCCCCGGGACTCCTTCCGGGGAGCTGTTTTTT. The rearrangement uses TRBV4-1 and TRBJ2-2; D is perhaps TRBD2 (6 bases). The CDR3 is 17 residues long. V was clipped by 2 bases and J by 6 bases, with 19 bases between them. CDR1 MGHRA and CDR2 YSYEKL come from the germline V gene.

The chain recombines TRBV29-1 with TRBJ2-3; D is unclear. CDR1 and CDR2 from the germline V gene are SQVTM and ANQGSEA. The CDR3 totals 13 residues. Deletions cut 5 bases from V and 4 bases from J, with 13 bases between. Written as DNA, the CDR3 is TGCAGCGTTCCCCCGCCCACTTCAGATACGCAGTATTTT. It is translated as CSVPPPTSDTQYF.

The chain joins TRBV5-4 to TRBJ1-1; 7 bases are shared with TRBD1. Germline V gene lookup returns CDR1 SGHNT and CDR2 YYREEE (reference sequence). The ends lost 2 bases at V and 11 bases at J; junction bases unmatched: 6. This CDR3 comprises 12 residues. The CDR3 here is CASSFQARGAFF. CDR3 DNA: TGTGCCAGCAGCTTCCAGGCCAGGGGGGCTTTCTTT.

CDR3 DNA: TGTGCCAGCAGTTACTCGATGGGCCGGGGAGTCTCTCAGCAGTACTTC. It yields the protein CASSYSMGRGVSQQYF. The chain uses TRBV6-5 and TRBJ2-7; possibly TRBD2 for D (5 bases). Germline V gene data show CDR1 as MNHEY and CDR2 as SVGAGI. Trimming shortened V by 0 bases and J by 8 bases, and 20 bases separated the two germline ends. This CDR3 region has 16 residues.

Here the CDR3 DNA reads TGTGCCATCAGTGAGTCGATAGCAGGAGCTGGCTACACCTTC. It specifies CAISESIAGAGYTF. This chain links TRBV10-3 with TRBJ1-2; D unresolved. The V end was cut by 0 bases, the J end by 7 bases, with 12 bases between. CDR1 is ENHRY, CDR2 SYGVKD, per germline. The CDR3 extends over 14 amino acids.